This TCR beta chain was sequenced for a study of glioma-infiltrating T cells after dendritic cell vaccination. This clone was recorded once. The V gene's germline CDR1 is SGHNT and CDR2 YYREEE (reference sequence). The V end was cut by 4 bases, the J end by 5 bases, with 12 bases between. CDR3 length: 13 residues. As to time point: after dendritic cell vaccination, including at tumor progression/relapse. The repertoire was sequenced with immunoSEQ multiplex PCR; TCRdb's copy has only in-frame clones and lacks some. This table holds just under 60,000 clones, about 80% found once. The chain combines TRBV5-4 with TRBJ1-2; possible D gene TRBD1, 6 bases. The sample in question was blood, obtained after dendritic cell vaccination. This clonotype originated in a human donor with glioblastoma. The chain's CDR3 is CASSPDSDYGYTF. The CDR3 nucleotides read TGTGCCAGCAGCCCGGACAGTGATTATGGCTACACCTTC.